This TCR beta chain was sequenced during a study of T cells expressing NK-cell markers. The cDNA for TCR beta came from 5'RACE template switching with UMIs. TCRdb reprocessed the 5' RACE reads and stores each CDR3 protein as one record, lacking DNA. This sample's table reports 400,000 or so distinct CDR3 sequences. The CDR3 is made up of 15 amino acids. Germline V gene lookup returns CDR1 SGHVS and CDR2 FQNEAQ. The TCR was taken from a woman aged 45-65 years in good health. The V call is TRBV7-8, the J call TRBJ2-1; TCRdb designates TRBD1, a call that cannot be tested without DNA. Sequencing was performed on blood T cells: a sorted CD56 or NKG2C T cell subset, CD4+ or CD8+ T cells, or bulk PBMC T cells (not recorded which). CDR3 residues: CASRQTGVTYNEQFF.